This TCR beta chain comes out of a study of PD-1 blockade in classical Hodgkin lymphoma. Study-wide results and caveats: The CD4+ diversity rise by C4D1 was clearest in complete responders.

J gave up 5 bases and V 4 bases, and 8 bases lay outside the gene matches. CDR1 is SGHDT, CDR2 YYEEEE, per germline. The CDR3 is 15 residues long. Following autologous stem cell transplantation, relapse occurred in every patient, and exposure to brentuximab vedotin varied. Magnetic negative selection served to purify CD4+ T cells out of PBMCs that had been thawed. The data were produced by immunoSEQ multiplex PCR, yet TCRdb's version contains in-frame clones alone and is incomplete. The table includes roughly 8,000 clones, approximately 90% detected once. As to this clone: The antigen remains undetermined.

The chain uses TRBV5-6 and TRBJ2-2; 7 bases are shared with TRBD2. The TCR comes from a human donor with classical Hodgkin lymphoma. This specimen was CD4+ T cells from blood, taken at baseline. As DNA, the CDR3 is TGTGCCAGCAGCCACCGGGCAGCGGGGACCGGGGAGCTGTTTTTT. Encoded protein: CASSHRAAGTGELFF.